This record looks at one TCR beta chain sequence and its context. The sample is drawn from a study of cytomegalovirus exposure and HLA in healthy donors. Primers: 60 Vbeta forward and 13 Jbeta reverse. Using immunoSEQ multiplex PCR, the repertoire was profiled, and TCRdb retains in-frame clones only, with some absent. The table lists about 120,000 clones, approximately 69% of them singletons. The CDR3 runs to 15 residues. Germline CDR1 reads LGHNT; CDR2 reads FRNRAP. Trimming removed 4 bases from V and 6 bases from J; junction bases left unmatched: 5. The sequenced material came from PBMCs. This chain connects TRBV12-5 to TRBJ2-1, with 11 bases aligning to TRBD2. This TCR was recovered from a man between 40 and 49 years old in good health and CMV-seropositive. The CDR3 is CASGSFGTSGNEQFF. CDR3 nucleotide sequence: TGTGCTAGTGGTTCTTTTGGGACTAGCGGCAATGAGCAGTTCTTC.